The sequence of this T cell receptor (beta chain) was determined in a study of shared clonotypes between healthy human individuals. V trimming: 7 bases; J trimming: 0 bases; junction bases outside the gene matches: 9. This CDR3 is 16 amino acids long. Germline CDR1 reads MDHEN; CDR2 reads SYDVKM. Turning to this clone: Antigen specificity is unknown.

Study-wide points: Clonotype sharing among donors was thought likely to change with sequencing depth. Clonotypes which were not shared had lower generation probabilities than clonotypes that all four donors shared.

At the deep level, the assay was run. Only in-frame clones appear in the TCRdb table, and some are missing; sequencing was by immunoSEQ multiplex PCR. The sample lists about 1 million clones; approximately 68% were seen once. This chain links TRBV28 with TRBJ1-3; 7 bases fit TRBD1. Sequencing was carried out using memory CD4+ T cells sorted from blood. Subset: CD45RA-negative fraction. The source is a man aged 18 to 30 in good health. Written as DNA, the CDR3 is TGTGCCAGCACTCTAGGGACAGTCTTCTCTGGAAACACCATATATTTT. Encoded protein: CASTLGTVFSGNTIYF.